This entry lists 18 T cell receptor beta chains sequenced from one sample in a study of blood T cell repertoires in COVID-19. Generated by immunoSEQ multiplex PCR, the TCRdb table keeps only in-frame clones and is missing some. The sample yields 300,000 to 400,000 clones, approximately 89% seen once. Sequenced sample: peripheral blood. Receptors originate from a woman aged 18-29 years who had recovered from COVID-19.

The V call is TRBV10-2, the J call TRBJ2-3, with 7 bases that match TRBD2. Germline-derived CDR1 and CDR2 are WSHSY and SAAADI. Losses at the gene ends were 0 bases for V and 3 bases for J; bases not matched to a gene: 3. The CDR3 extends over 15 amino acids. Here the CDR3 reads CASSESGSGTDTQYF. CDR3 coding DNA: TGCGCCAGCAGTGAGTCTGGTAGCGGGACAGATACGCAGTATTTT.

The chain has TRBV7-2 and TRBJ2-1; 13 bases are a match to TRBD2. The V segment lost 5 bases and the J segment 8 bases; nucleotides outside the gene matches: 6. The CDR3 contains 15 residues. Looked up from germline, CDR1 is SGHTA and CDR2 is FQGNSA. The CDR3: CASSAGTSGTYEQFF. DNA of the CDR3: TGTGCCAGCAGCGCCGGGACTAGCGGGACATATGAGCAGTTCTTC.

CDR3: CASSPETGGGEQFF. DNA of the CDR3: TGTGCCAGCTCACCGGAGACAGGGGGCGGTGAGCAGTTCTTC. The chain has TRBV18 and TRBJ2-1; 10 nucleotides line up with TRBD1. This CDR3 has 14 residues. With V trimmed by 3 bases and J by 9 bases, 5 bases remained unmatched. Germline CDR1 is KGHSH and CDR2 is LQKENI.

This sequence joins TRBV27 and TRBJ2-2; 8 bases are a match to TRBD2. CDR1 and CDR2 (germline): MNHEY, SMNVEV (reference sequence). Unmatched junction bases numbered 1, after V lost 0 bases and J lost 7 bases. This CDR3 has 14 residues. The CDR3 spells CASSLSAGGGELFF. CDR3 DNA sequence: TGTGCCAGCAGTTTATCCGCGGGAGGCGGGGAGCTGTTTTTT.

V usage is TRBV7-2 and J usage is TRBJ2-5, with TRBD1 matching over 8 bases. CDR3 size: 14 residues. V gave up 3 bases and J gave up 4 bases; unmatched junction bases: 4. Germline V gives CDR1 SGHTA, CDR2 FQGNSA. For the CDR3, the DNA is TGTGCCAGCAGCTTCGACAGGGGTAGAGAGACCCAGTACTTC. Translated: CASSFDRGRETQYF.

This clone was counted a few times. The CDR3 coding sequence is TGTGCCAGCAGTTACTCGGGACTAGACCCTATAACCGGGGAGCTGTTTTTT. It codes for CASSYSGLDPITGELFF. The chain carries TRBV6-2 or TRBV6-3 and TRBJ2-2; 8 bases line up with TRBD2. Germline trimming cut 0 bases from V and 5 bases from J; bases unmatched to any gene: 8. CDR3 length equals 17 residues. Germline CDR1 reads MNHEY; CDR2 reads SVGEGT.

The rearrangement uses TRBV30 and TRBJ1-3; a possible D gene is TRBD1 (5 bases). The CDR3 totals 11 residues. The V end lost 8 bases, the J end lost 3 bases, and 8 bases lay between the germline ends. The V gene's germline CDR1 is GTSNPN and CDR2 SVGIG (reference sequence). CDR3 DNA sequence: TGTGCCGCCAGGGTTGGAAACACCATATATTTT. Amino acid sequence: CAARVGNTIYF.

The J gene is TRBJ2-3, the V gene TRBV7-9; the match to TRBD2 covers 8 bases. CDR1 and CDR2 (germline): SEHNR, FQNEAQ (reference sequence). This CDR3 spans 17 amino acids. After removal of 0 bases from V and 5 bases from J, the junction contained 10 bases not matched to a gene. The CDR3 region has the DNA TGTGCCAGCAGCTTAGCGGCCGGGGGGGGCCCTCGAGATACGCAGTATTTT. Amino acids: CASSLAAGGGPRDTQYF.

J is TRBJ2-6 and V is TRBV27; TRBD1 matches 8 bases. The J segment lost 1 base and the V segment lost 6 bases, leaving 5 bases of the junction unmatched. This CDR3 contains 16 residues. Germline loops: CDR1 MNHEY, CDR2 SMNVEV (reference sequence). CDR3 nucleotide sequence: TGTGCCAGCAGCAGGGGGCTGGGTTCTGGGGCCAACGTCCTGACTTTC. It encodes CASSRGLGSGANVLTF.

The sample holds a few counts of this clone. Here the CDR3 reads CASKSSGRGNEQFF. In nucleotides, the CDR3 is TGTGCCAGCAAATCCAGCGGGAGAGGCAATGAGCAGTTCTTC. The chain combines TRBV2 with TRBJ2-1; 8 bases are shared with TRBD2. V lost 7 bases and J lost 6; bases outside the gene matches: 8. From germline, CDR1 is SNHLY and CDR2 FYNNEI. This CDR3 has 14 amino acids.

This chain joins TRBV24-1 and TRBJ1-1; tentatively, D is TRBD1 (6 bases). This CDR3 spans 13 amino acids. Germline V gives CDR1 KGHDR, CDR2 SFDVKD. V lost 12 bases and J 2 bases, leaving 15 bases between the germline ends. CDR3 amino acids: CASSDRANTEAFF. DNA of the CDR3: TGTGCCTCATCGGACAGAGCAAACACTGAAGCTTTCTTT.

In its sample, this clone was seen once. The rearrangement links TRBV3-1 (or the pseudogene TRBV3-2) to TRBJ2-1; a weak D match, TRBD2 (5 bases). This CDR3 has 15 residues. Trimming took 4 bases from V and 10 from J, leaving 20 bases between them. Germline V lookup: CDR1 LGHDT, CDR2 YNNKEL (reference sequence). This chain's CDR3 is CASSPAGSSAVEQFF. For the CDR3, the DNA is TGTGCCAGCAGCCCTGCCGGCTCCTCAGCGGTGGAGCAGTTCTTC.

The V call is TRBV29-1, the J call TRBJ2-5; 7 nucleotides match TRBD2. This CDR3 spans 14 amino acids. Germline CDR1 and CDR2: SQVTM and ANQGSEA. J gave up 3 bases and V 4 bases, and 8 bases lay outside the gene matches. CDR3 sequence reads: CSVASGTTEETQYF. For the CDR3, the DNA is TGCAGCGTTGCCTCCGGGACTACCGAAGAGACCCAGTACTTC. Supplemented by reference TRBV29-1 and TRBJ2-5, the full variable domain reads SAVISQKPSRDICQRGTSLTIQCQVDSQVTMMFWYRQQPGQSLTLIATANQGSEATYESGFVIDKFPISRPNLTFSTLTVSNMSPEDSSIYLCSVASGTTEETQYFGPGTRLLVL.

This chain uses TRBV14 with TRBJ2-3; maybe TRBD2 (5 bases). The V gene lost 1 base and the J gene lost 1 base, with 12 bases spanning the gap. The CDR3 contains 16 residues. Germline values: CDR1 SGHDN, CDR2 FVKESK. The CDR3 DNA is TGTGCCAGCAGCCAAGGGTTCGGGGTCGGCACAGATACGCAGTATTTT. Translation: CASSQGFGVGTDTQYF.

The rearrangement uses TRBV19 and TRBJ2-5, with 7 bases aligning to TRBD1. V trimming: 4 bases; J trimming: 5 bases; junction bases outside the gene matches: 10. The CDR3 is made up of 15 amino acids. Per germline, CDR1 LNHDA and CDR2 SQIVND (reference sequence). The CDR3 region has the DNA TGTGCCAGTAGTAGGAGACAGGGTTGGCTGGAGACCCAGTACTTC. This gives the protein CASSRRQGWLETQYF.

DNA for the CDR3: TGTGCCAGCAGCCCGCGGGGGGCCCAGACCGGAAACACCATATATTTT. It is translated as CASSPRGAQTGNTIYF. The chain combines TRBV7-2 with TRBJ1-3, with D possibly being TRBD1 (6 bases). The V gene's germline CDR1 is SGHTA and CDR2 FQGNSA. Trimming stripped 5 bases from V and 4 bases from J, with 18 bases between. The CDR3 length is 16 residues.

The chain links TRBV20-1 to TRBJ1-5; D ambiguous. Germline V gives CDR1 DFQATT, CDR2 SNEGSKA (reference sequence). This CDR3 region has 12 residues. V lost 3 bases and J 3 bases, leaving 6 bases between the germline ends. CDR3 protein: CSASGNNQPQHF. The CDR3 nucleotides read TGCAGTGCTAGTGGTAACAATCAGCCCCAGCATTTT.

The V gene is TRBV27, the J gene TRBJ2-1; 8 bases are a match to TRBD1. Per germline, CDR1 MNHEY and CDR2 SMNVEV (reference sequence). CDR3 length: 15 residues. V lost 6 bases to trimming and J lost 4 bases; unmatched junction nucleotides: 8. The CDR3: CASRPGQGGYNEQFF. The CDR3 nucleotides read TGTGCCAGCAGACCAGGACAGGGTGGGTACAATGAGCAGTTCTTC.